What follows are 8 T cell receptor beta chains derived from one specimen sequenced in a study of identifying expanded T cells in peripheral blood. Repertoires were generated with immunoSEQ multiplex PCR, while TCRdb's copy carries only in-frame clones and drops some. The sample has approximately 130,000 clones; about 88% are singletons. The source material was blood. These TCRs come from a person between 18 and 75 years old in good health.

This sequence joins TRBV11-2 and TRBJ2-1; D gene unclear. The germline CDR1 and CDR2 sequences are SGHAT and FQNNGV. This CDR3 comprises 14 residues. V was clipped by 4 bases and J by 0 bases, with 7 bases between them. The CDR3 loop is CASSSTNSYNEQFF. CDR3 DNA: TGTGCCAGCAGCTCAACTAACTCCTACAATGAGCAGTTCTTC.

This chain uses TRBV6-1 with TRBJ2-7, with unresolved D. CDR3 length equals 17 residues. Trimming cost V 2 bases and J 3 bases, with 20 bases left between them. Germline V gives CDR1 MNHNS, CDR2 SASEGT. As DNA, the CDR3 is TGTGCCAGCAGTGAAAGGGCAGAGTCAGTTTTTTTCTACGAGCAGTACTTC. Amino acids: CASSERAESVFFYEQYF.

The CDR3 DNA is TGTGCCAGCAGCGGGACATACTATGGCTACACCTTC. It translates to CASSGTYYGYTF. The chain carries TRBV6-5 and TRBJ1-2; weak D call: TRBD1 (6 bases). The CDR3 covers 12 residues. Trimming took 6 bases from V and 3 from J, leaving 8 bases between them. CDR1 and CDR2 (germline): MNHEY, SVGAGI.

The CDR3 reads CASSPRTSGSLWEQYF. Here the CDR3 DNA reads TGTGCCAGCAGCCCTCGGACTAGCGGGAGTTTATGGGAGCAGTACTTC. The V call is TRBV11-3, the J call TRBJ2-7; 13 bases are a match to TRBD2. The CDR3 length is 16 residues. Germline loops: CDR1 SGHNT, CDR2 YENEEA. The V segment lost 5 bases and the J segment 7 bases; nucleotides outside the gene matches: 11.

The chain joins TRBV9 to TRBJ2-7, with D tentatively TRBD1 (5 bases). Germline CDR1 SGDLS, CDR2 YYNGEE. The CDR3 spans 14 residues. V lost 1 base to trimming and J lost 2 bases, with 10 bases between them. The CDR3, as DNA: TGTGCCAGCAGCGTACAGGGAACGACCTACGAGCAGTACTTC. It specifies CASSVQGTTYEQYF.

The J gene is TRBJ1-3, the V gene TRBV7-2; TRBD1 agrees at 9 bases. Germline CDR1 SGHTA, CDR2 FQGNSA. The V segment lost 5 bases and the J segment 3 bases; nucleotides outside the gene matches: 5. CDR3 length: 15 amino acids. CDR3 bases: TGTGCCAGCAGCCTACAGGGGGCGAGTGGAAACACCATATATTTT. Translation gives CASSLQGASGNTIYF.

The chain uses TRBV9 and TRBJ2-1; either TRBD1 or TRBD2 may supply D (5 bases each). The CDR3 is made up of 12 amino acids. The germline gives CDR1 SGDLS, CDR2 YYNGEE. V was pared by 5 bases and J by 9 bases, with 12 bases between. This CDR3 is CASSGDGVEQFF. The DNA of the CDR3 is TGTGCCAGCAGTGGGGACGGAGTTGAGCAGTTCTTC.

This sequence joins TRBV18 and TRBJ2-4; perhaps D is TRBD1 or TRBD2 (7 bases each). V was clipped by 6 bases and J by 3 bases, with 15 bases between them. Germline V gene data show CDR1 as KGHSH and CDR2 as LQKENI. This CDR3 comprises 15 residues. The CDR3 nucleotides read TGTGCCAGCTCCCCTGACAGGGAGGGCAAAAACATTCAGTACTTC. Its protein product is CASSPDREGKNIQYF.